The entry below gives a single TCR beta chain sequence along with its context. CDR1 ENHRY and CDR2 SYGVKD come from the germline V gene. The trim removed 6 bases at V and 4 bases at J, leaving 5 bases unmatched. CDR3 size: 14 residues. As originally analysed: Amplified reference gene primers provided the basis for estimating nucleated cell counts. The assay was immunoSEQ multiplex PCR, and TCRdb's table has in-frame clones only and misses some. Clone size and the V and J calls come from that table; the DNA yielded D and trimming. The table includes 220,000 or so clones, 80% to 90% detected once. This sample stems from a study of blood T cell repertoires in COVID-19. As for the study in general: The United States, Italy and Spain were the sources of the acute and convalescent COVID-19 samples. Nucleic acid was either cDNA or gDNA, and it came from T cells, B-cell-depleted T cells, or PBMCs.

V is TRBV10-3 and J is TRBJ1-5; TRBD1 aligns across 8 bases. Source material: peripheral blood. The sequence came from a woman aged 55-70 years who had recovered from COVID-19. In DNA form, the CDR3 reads TGTGCCATCAGCCCCGACAGGGGTAATCAGCCCCAGCATTTT. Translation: CAISPDRGNQPQHF.